This T cell receptor beta chain was documented in a study of CD8 T cells in Susac syndrome. Study summary: Among the Susac syndrome patients who underwent sequencing, roughly six had clinically active disease, while eight of them were in remission.

After extraction with the RNeasy kit, about 0.5 to 1 ug of the RNA was reverse transcribed using random hexamers. The CDR3 of TCR beta was amplified by immunoSEQ multiplex PCR across 54 Vbeta and 13 Jbeta. TCRdb reprocessed the immunoSEQ multiplex PCR reads with MiXCR, giving one entry per CDR3 protein. The sample records roughly 220,000 distinct CDR3 sequences, approximately 94% being singletons. In its sample, this clonotype was seen once. The material sequenced was CD4+ T cells from PBMCs. This sequence was found in a human donor with Susac syndrome.

DNA of the CDR3: TGTGCCAGCAGTTCTTCTCGCGAGTATAATTCACCCCTCCACTTT. Encoded protein: CASSSSREYNSPLHF. The chain uses TRBV6-1 and TRBJ1-6, with D uncertain. With 5 bases removed from V and 4 bases from J, the gap between germline ends came to 12 bases. The CDR3 loop spans 15 amino acids. From germline, CDR1 is MNHNS and CDR2 SASEGT.